These 9 T cell receptor beta chains originate from one sample sequenced in a study of shared clonotypes between healthy human individuals. Naive CD8 populations comprised CD45RO-negative cells positively selected for CCR7, excluding terminally differentiated effector memory CD45RA+ cells. Sequencing used immunoSEQ multiplex PCR; TCRdb keeps in-frame clones, though not all of them. The repertoire holds 2 million to 2.5 million clones, with about 95% as singletons. The sequenced sample consisted of naive CD8+ T cells sorted from blood. These receptors were obtained from a man aged 18 to 30 in good health.

V gene TRBV28 combines with J gene TRBJ2-2; D is perhaps TRBD1 or TRBD2 (5 bases each). The CDR3 has 14 residues. CDR1 MDHEN and CDR2 SYDVKM come from the germline V gene. Trimming left V 7 bases short and J 5 bases short, with 14 bases between. CDR3 region: CASTFRGWTGELFF. The CDR3, as DNA: TGTGCCAGCACGTTCCGGGGCTGGACCGGGGAGCTGTTTTTT.

The chain links TRBV27 to TRBJ1-4, with D uncertain. Germline CDR1 reads MNHEY; CDR2 reads SMNVEV (reference sequence). The CDR3 contains 12 residues. V was trimmed by 5 bases and J by 2 bases, leaving 3 bases between them. The CDR3: CASSETNEKLFF. Here the CDR3 DNA reads TGTGCCAGCAGTGAGACTAATGAAAAACTGTTTTTT.

The rearrangement links TRBV7-6 to TRBJ1-4; D gene unclear. The CDR3 sequence is 17 residues long. CDR1 is SGHVS, CDR2 FNYEAQ, per germline. Trimming removed 5 bases from V and 6 bases from J, with 22 bases in between. The CDR3 region is CASSQKSGAVEDEKLFF. CDR3 DNA: TGTGCCAGCAGCCAAAAATCCGGAGCGGTGGAGGATGAAAAACTGTTTTTT.

The genes are TRBV5-6 and TRBJ2-5; the D is unclear. CDR3 length: 13 residues. V shed 0 bases and J shed 5 bases, with 8 bases lying between them. Germline V gene sequence: CDR1 SGHDT, CDR2 YYEEEE. CDR3 region: CASSLGLVETQYF. CDR3 nucleotides: TGTGCCAGCAGCTTGGGCCTAGTGGAGACCCAGTACTTC.

The V call is TRBV28, the J call TRBJ2-1, with unresolved D. Germline assignment: CDR1 MDHEN and CDR2 SYDVKM. Deletions cut 4 bases from V and 9 bases from J, with 13 bases between. The CDR3 is 13 residues long. The CDR3 sequence: CASSSRSWFEQFF. In nucleotides, the CDR3 is TGTGCCAGCAGTTCCCGCTCGTGGTTTGAGCAGTTCTTC.

This rearrangement joins TRBV5-6 to TRBJ1-6; TRBD1 matches at 7 bases. The junction had 5 bases not matched to a gene; V was cut back by 2 bases and J by 9 bases. Looked up from germline, CDR1 is SGHDT and CDR2 is YYEEEE. There are 14 residues in the CDR3. The CDR3 region has the DNA TGTGCCAGCAGCTTCCGGGACAGTACTTCACCCCTCCACTTT. Its protein product is CASSFRDSTSPLHF.

This rearrangement joins TRBV14 to TRBJ1-1; a weak D match, TRBD1 (5 bases). The CDR3 is 15 residues long. CDR1 is SGHDN, CDR2 FVKESK, per germline. Trimming left V 0 bases short and J 2 bases short, with 10 bases between. The CDR3 DNA reads as TGTGCCAGCAGCCAAGATCTGGGGGGTAACACTGAAGCTTTCTTT. This codes for CASSQDLGGNTEAFF.

A note on this clone: The sample has other DNA sequences that encode this CDR3 too. The V call is TRBV5-1, the J call TRBJ2-7, with 8 bases identical to TRBD1. With V trimmed by 0 bases and J by 5 bases, 4 bases remained unmatched. The CDR3 has 14 amino acids. Germline V gene sequence: CDR1 SGHRS, CDR2 YFSETQ. The CDR3 loop is CASSLGQGAHEQYF. Here the CDR3 DNA reads TGCGCCAGCAGCTTGGGGCAGGGGGCCCACGAGCAGTACTTC.

This clone was picked up one time. The J gene is TRBJ2-2, the V gene TRBV4-3; D is perhaps TRBD2 (5 bases). Trimming stripped 0 bases from V and 3 bases from J, with 17 bases between. Germline V CDR1 and CDR2: LGHNA, YSLEER. The CDR3 extends over 18 amino acids. Here the CDR3 DNA reads TGCGCCAGCAGCCAAGAAGAATGGGGTGTGGAGGACACCGGGGAGCTGTTTTTT. As protein: CASSQEEWGVEDTGELFF.